This T cell receptor (beta chain) was documented in a study of shared clonotypes between healthy human individuals. Germline V gene lookup returns CDR1 LNHDA and CDR2 SQIVND (reference sequence). V gave up 9 bases and J gave up 4 bases; unmatched junction bases: 10. CDR3 length equals 14 residues. Profiled with immunoSEQ multiplex PCR; TCRdb holds only in-frame clones, not every one. The sample has 900,000 to 1,200,000 clones, around three quarters seen once. This clone was detected a few times. Donors, without exception, were Caucasian adults residing in Nashville, Tennessee. From CD4+ cells came CD45RA+ naive and CD45RA-negative memory subsets.

The TCR comes from a young man in good health. Some clones in this sample may be carry-over from other donors' samples. Sequenced: memory CD4+ T cells from PBMCs. Specified subset: CD45RA-negative fraction. The rearrangement links TRBV19 to TRBJ1-2; 8 nucleotides agree with TRBD1. Written as DNA, the CDR3 is TGTGCCAGCCAGGGGGCCGGCTCGACCTATGGCTACACCTTC. Amino acids: CASQGAGSTYGYTF. Combining the CDR3 with reference TRBV19 and TRBJ1-2 gives the whole variable domain DGGITQSPKYLFRKEGQNVTLSCEQNLNHDAMYWYRQDPGQGLRLIYYSQIVNDFQKGDIAEGYSVSREKKESFPLTVTSAQKNPTAFYLCASQGAGSTYGYTFGSGTRLTVV.